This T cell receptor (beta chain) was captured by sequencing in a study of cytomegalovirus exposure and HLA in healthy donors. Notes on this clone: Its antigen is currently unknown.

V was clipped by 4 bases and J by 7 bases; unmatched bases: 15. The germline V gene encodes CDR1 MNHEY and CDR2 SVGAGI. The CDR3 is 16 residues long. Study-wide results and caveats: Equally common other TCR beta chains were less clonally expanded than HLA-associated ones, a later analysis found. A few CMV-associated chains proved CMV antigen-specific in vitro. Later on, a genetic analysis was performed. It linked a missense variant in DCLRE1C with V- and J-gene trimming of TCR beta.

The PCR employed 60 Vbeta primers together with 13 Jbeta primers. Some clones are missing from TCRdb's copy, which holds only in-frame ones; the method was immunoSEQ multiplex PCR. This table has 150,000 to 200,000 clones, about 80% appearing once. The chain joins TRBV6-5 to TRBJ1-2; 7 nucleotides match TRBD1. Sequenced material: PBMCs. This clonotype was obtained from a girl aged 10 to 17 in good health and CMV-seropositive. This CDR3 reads CASSWDLKQGVRGYTF. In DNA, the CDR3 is TGTGCCAGCAGTTGGGATTTAAAGCAGGGGGTCCGTGGCTACACCTTC.